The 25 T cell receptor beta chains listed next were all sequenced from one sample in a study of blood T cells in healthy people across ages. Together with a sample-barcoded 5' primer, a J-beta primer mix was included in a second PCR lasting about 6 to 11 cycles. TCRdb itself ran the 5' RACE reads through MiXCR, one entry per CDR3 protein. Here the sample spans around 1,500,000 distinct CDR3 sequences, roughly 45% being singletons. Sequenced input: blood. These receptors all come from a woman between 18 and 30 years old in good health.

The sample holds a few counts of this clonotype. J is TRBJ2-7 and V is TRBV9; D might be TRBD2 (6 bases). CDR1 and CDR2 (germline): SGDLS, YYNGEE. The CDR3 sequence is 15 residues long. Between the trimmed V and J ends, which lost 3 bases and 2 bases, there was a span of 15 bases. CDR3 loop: CASSGGEAGPYEQYF. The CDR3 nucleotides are TGTGCCAGCAGCGGGGGGGAAGCTGGCCCCTACGAGCAGTACTTC.

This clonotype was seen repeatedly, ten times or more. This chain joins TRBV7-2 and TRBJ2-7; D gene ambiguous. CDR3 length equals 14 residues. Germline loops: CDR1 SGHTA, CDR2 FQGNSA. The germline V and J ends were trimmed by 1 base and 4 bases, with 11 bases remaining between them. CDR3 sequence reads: CASSLGRATYEQYF. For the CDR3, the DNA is TGTGCCAGCAGCTTAGGACGAGCAACTTACGAGCAGTACTTC.

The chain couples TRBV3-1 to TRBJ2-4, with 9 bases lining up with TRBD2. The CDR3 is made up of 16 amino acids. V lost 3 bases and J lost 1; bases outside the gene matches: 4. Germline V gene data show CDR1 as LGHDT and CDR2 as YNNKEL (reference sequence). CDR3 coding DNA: TGTGCCAGCAGCCATATTAGCGGGAGCGCCAAAAACATTCAGTACTTC. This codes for CASSHISGSAKNIQYF.

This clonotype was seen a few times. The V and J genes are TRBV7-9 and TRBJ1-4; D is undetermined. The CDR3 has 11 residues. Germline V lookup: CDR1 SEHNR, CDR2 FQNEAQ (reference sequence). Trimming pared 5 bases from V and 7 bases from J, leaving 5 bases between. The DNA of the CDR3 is TGTGCCAGCAGCAGAGTTGAAAAACTGTTTTTT. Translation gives CASSRVEKLFF.

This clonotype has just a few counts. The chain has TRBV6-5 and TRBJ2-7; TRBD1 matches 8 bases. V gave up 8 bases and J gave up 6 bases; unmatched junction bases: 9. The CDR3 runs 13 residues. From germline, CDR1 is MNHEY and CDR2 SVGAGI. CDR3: CASADRVVGEQYF. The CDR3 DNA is TGTGCCAGCGCGGACAGGGTTGTGGGCGAGCAGTACTTC.

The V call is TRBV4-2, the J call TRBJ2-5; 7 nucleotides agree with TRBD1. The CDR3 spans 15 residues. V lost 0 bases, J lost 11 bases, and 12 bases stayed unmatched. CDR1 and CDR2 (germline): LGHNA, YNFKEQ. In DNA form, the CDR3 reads TGTGCCAGCAGCCAAGATTCCCGACAGGGCGACGTGCAGTACTTC. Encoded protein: CASSQDSRQGDVQYF.

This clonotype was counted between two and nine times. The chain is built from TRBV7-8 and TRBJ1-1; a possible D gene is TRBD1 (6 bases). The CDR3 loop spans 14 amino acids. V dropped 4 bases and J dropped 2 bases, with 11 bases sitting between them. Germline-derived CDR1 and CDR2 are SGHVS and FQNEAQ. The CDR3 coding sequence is TGTGCCAGCAGCTCCCGGGACACTAACACTGAAGCTTTCTTT. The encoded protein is CASSSRDTNTEAFF.

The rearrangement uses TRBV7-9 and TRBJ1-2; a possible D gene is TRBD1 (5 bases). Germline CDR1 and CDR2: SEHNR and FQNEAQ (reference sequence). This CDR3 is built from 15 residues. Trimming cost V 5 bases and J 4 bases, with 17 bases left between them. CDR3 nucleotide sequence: TGTGCCAGCAGCCAGAATGAGGGGACCCGCTATGGCTACACCTTC. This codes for CASSQNEGTRYGYTF.

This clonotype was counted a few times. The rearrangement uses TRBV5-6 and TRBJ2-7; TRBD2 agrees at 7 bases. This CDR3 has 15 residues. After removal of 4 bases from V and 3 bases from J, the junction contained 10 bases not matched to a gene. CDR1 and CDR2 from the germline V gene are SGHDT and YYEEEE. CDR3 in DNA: TGTGCCAGCAGCCCTGTTGGGAGGGTAATCTACGAGCAGTACTTC. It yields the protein CASSPVGRVIYEQYF.

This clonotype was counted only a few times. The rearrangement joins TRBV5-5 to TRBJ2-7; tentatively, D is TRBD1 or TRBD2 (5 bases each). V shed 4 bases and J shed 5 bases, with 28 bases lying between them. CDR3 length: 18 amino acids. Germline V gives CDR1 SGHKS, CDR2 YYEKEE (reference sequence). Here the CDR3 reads CASSPPPSWDLKVDEQYF. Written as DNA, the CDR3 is TGTGCCAGCAGCCCCCCCCCGAGTTGGGACCTCAAGGTCGACGAGCAGTACTTC.

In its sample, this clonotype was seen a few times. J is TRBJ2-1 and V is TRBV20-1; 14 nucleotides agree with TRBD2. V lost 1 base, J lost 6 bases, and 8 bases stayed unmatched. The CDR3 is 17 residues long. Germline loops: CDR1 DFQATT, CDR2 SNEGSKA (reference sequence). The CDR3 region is CSARGPGLAGVGNEQFF. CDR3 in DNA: TGCAGTGCTAGAGGTCCGGGACTAGCGGGAGTAGGCAATGAGCAGTTCTTC.

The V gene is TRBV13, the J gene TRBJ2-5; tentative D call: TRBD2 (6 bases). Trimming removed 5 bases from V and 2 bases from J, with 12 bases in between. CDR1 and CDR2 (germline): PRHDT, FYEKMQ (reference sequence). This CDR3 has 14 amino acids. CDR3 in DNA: TGTGCCAGCAGCCAAAGGACTAAACAAGAGACCCAGTACTTC. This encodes CASSQRTKQETQYF.

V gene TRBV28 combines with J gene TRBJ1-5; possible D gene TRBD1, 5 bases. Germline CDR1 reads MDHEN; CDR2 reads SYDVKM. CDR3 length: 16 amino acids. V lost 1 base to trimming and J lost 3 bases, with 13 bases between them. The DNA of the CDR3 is TGTGCCAGCAGTTTATCATACCAGGGCAACAATCAGCCCCAGCATTTT. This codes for CASSLSYQGNNQPQHF.

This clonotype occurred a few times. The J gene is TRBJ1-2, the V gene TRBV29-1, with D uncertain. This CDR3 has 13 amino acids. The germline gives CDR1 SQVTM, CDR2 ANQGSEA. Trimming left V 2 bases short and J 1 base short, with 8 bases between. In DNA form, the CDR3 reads TGCAGCGTTGAATTAGGTCTTAACTATGGCTACACCTTC. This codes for CSVELGLNYGYTF.

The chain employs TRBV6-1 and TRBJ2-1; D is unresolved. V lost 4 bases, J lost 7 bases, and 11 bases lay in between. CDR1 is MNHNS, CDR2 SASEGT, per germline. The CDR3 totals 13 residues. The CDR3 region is CASSGMVVNEQFF. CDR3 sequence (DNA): TGTGCCAGCAGTGGTATGGTCGTAAATGAGCAGTTCTTC.

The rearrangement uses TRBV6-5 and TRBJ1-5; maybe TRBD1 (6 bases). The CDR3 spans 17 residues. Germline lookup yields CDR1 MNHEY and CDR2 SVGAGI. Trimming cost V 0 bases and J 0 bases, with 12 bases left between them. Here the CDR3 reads CASSYSAGAHSNQPQHF. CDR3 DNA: TGTGCCAGCAGTTACTCGGCGGGGGCCCATAGCAATCAGCCCCAGCATTTT.

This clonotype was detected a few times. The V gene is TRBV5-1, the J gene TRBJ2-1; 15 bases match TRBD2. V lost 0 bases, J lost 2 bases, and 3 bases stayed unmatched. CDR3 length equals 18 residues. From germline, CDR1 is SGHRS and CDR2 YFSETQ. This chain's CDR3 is CASSLGWTSGRAYNEQFF. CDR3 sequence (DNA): TGCGCCAGCAGCTTGGGATGGACTAGCGGGAGGGCCTACAATGAGCAGTTCTTC.

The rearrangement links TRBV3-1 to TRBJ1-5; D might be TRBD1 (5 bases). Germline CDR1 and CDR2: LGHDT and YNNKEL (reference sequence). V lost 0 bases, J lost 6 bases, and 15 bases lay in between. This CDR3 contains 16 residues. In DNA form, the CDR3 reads TGTGCCAGCAGCCAAGATGGGGGAGGGTACGGTCAGCCCCAGCATTTT. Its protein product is CASSQDGGGYGQPQHF.

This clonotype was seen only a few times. The CDR3 DNA reads TGTGCCAGCAGCCTCGTAGAATCTGGGGCCAACGTCCTGACTTTC. This sequence encodes CASSLVESGANVLTF. This chain links TRBV3-1 with TRBJ2-6; D remains ambiguous. In germline, CDR1 is LGHDT, CDR2 YNNKEL (reference sequence). V gave up 4 bases and J gave up 1 base, with 8 bases separating them. This CDR3 has 15 residues.

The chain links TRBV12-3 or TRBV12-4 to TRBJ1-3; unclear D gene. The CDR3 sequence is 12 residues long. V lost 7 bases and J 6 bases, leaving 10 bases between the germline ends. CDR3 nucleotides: TGTGCCAGCACCGAAGGCCCAAACACCATATATTTT. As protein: CASTEGPNTIYF.

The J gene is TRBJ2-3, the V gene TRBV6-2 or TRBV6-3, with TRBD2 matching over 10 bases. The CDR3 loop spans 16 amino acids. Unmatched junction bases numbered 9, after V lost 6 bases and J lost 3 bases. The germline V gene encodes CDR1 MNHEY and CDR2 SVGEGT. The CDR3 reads CASSTQLAGRTDTQYF. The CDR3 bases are TGTGCCAGCAGCACCCAACTAGCGGGAAGAACAGATACGCAGTATTTT.

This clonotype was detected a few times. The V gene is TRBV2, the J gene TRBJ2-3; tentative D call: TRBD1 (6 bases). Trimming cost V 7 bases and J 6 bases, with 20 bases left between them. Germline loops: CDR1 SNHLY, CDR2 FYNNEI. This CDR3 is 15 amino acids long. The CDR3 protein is CASIEGGPYEDTQYF. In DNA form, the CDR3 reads TGTGCCAGCATCGAAGGGGGTCCTTACGAGGATACGCAGTATTTT. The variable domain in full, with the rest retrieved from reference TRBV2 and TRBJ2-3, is EPEVTQTPSHQVTQMGQEVILRCVPISNHLYFYWYRQILGQKVEFLVSFYNNEISEKSEIFDDQFSVERPDGSNFTLKIRSTKLEDSAMYFCASIEGGPYEDTQYFGPGTRLTVL.

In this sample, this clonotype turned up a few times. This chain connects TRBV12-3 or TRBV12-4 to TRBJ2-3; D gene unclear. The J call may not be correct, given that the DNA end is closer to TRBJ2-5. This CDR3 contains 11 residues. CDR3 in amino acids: CASSLGLAQYF. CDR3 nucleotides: TGTGCCAGCAGTTTAGGGCTAGCCCAGTACTTC.

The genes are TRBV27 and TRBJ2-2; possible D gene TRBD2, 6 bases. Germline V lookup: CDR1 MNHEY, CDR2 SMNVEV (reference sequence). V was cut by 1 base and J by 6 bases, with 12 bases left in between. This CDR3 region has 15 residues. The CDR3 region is CASSLWGDVAGELFF. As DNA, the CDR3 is TGTGCCAGCAGTTTATGGGGGGATGTTGCCGGGGAGCTGTTTTTT.

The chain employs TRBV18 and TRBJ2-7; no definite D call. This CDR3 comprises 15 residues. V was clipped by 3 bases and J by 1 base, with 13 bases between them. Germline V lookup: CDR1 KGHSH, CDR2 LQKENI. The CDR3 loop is CASSPTAASSYEQYF. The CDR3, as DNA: TGTGCCAGCTCACCTACGGCAGCCTCGTCCTACGAGCAGTACTTC.